These T cell receptor beta chains were read from a single sample in a study of T cell repertoires in cytomegalovirus infection. Using its own MiXCR run on the reads, TCRdb lists one record per CDR3 protein. The table records more than 150,000 distinct CDR3 sequences, about 25% of them present only once. Sequenced sample: PBMCs. These TCRs come from a human donor in good health (CMV status not recorded). Some clones in this sample may be carry-over from other donors' samples. The conserved cysteine and the conserved F or W are not part of the CDR3 here. Each record gives: CDR3 length, V gene, J gene, CDR3 protein.

11	TRBV15	TRBJ2-1	ATSRGPYNEQF
16	TRBV28	TRBJ2-1	ASSLVGLEVFPYNEQF
10	TRBV28	TRBJ2-2	ASSITVRELF
10	TRBV6-5	TRBJ2-7	ASGGSDYEQY
10	TRBV19	TRBJ1-2	ASSISVYGYT
13	TRBV7-2	TRBJ2-7	ASSLAGGVAYEQY
12	TRBV5-1	TRBJ1-1	ASSLEGARAEAF
12	TRBV20-1	TRBJ1-1	SARDGGRYTEAF
13	TRBV7-2	TRBJ2-7	ASSWVAGGNYEQY
12	TRBV27	TRBJ2-5	ASTGQGGLETQY
10	TRBV10-3	TRBJ1-1	AISPGNTEAF
13	TRBV2	TRBJ1-6	ASSEEAGQIISLH
12	TRBV6-6	TRBJ2-7	ASTKAGEAYEQY
15	TRBV7-2	TRBJ2-7	ASSPSRPRDRGYEQY
9	TRBV7-2	TRBJ2-7	ASGPNYEQY
15	TRBV28	TRBJ2-5	ASSPTVGSGRGETQY
13	TRBV12-3/TRBV12-4	TRBJ2-5	ASRTSDGSQETQY
12	TRBV12-3/TRBV12-4	TRBJ1-6	ASRGQGGNSPLH